This T cell receptor (beta chain) is from a study of Graves' ophthalmopathy and Graves' hyperthyroidism. Trimming took 3 bases from V and 4 from J; bases not matched to a gene: 20. CDR3 length: 20 residues. In germline, CDR1 is ENHRY, CDR2 SYGVKD. Transcripts of RNA were the source for amplifying TCR beta CDR3 regions. HTBI primers primed a first-round RT-PCR, and a second-round multiplex PCR followed. Each CDR3 protein gets one entry after TCRdb re-called the multiplex PCR reads with MiXCR. The sample consists of 360,000 or so distinct CDR3 sequences, about 18% of them appearing once. In its sample, this clonotype was seen many times.

Sequenced material: peripheral blood. The clonotype comes from a young woman with Graves' ophthalmopathy. The chain links TRBV10-3 to TRBJ1-5; the match to TRBD1 covers 8 bases. The CDR3 reads CAISDPSPPPGTGRNQPQHF. CDR3 in DNA: TGTGCCATCAGTGACCCAAGCCCCCCTCCTGGGACAGGCAGGAATCAGCCCCAGCATTTT.